This entry lists 26 T cell receptor beta chains sequenced from one sample in a study of breast tumors, draining lymph nodes, adjacent tissues (dated by TCRdb to the mid-2010s). The axillary draining lymph nodes of breast cancer patients were the source of the lymph node samples. The protocol used for the library was multiplex PCR. These reads were obtained on an Illumina HiSeq 2000. TCRdb applied fastp at Q25 and MiXCR to the public reads, then kept only in-frame beta chains. CDR3 protein sequences are deduplicated, and each keeps its most common genes and DNA. This sample has a few hundred thousand distinct CDR3 sequences in its table, and around 34% of those were observed once. Under 4.5% of the sample is in the top ten clones. Input material: axillary lymph node tissue. The receptor source for this set is a female donor with breast cancer. Some clones in this sample may be carry-over from other donors' samples.

This clonotype turned up a few times. This chain uses TRBV5-1 with TRBJ2-5; perhaps D is TRBD1 or TRBD2 (5 bases each). V was trimmed by 5 bases and J by 8 bases, leaving 19 bases between them. Germline CDR1 is SGHRS and CDR2 is YFSETQ. The CDR3 spans 14 residues. CDR3 protein: CASRSGWGKDTQYF. In DNA, the CDR3 is TGCGCCAGCAGGTCGGGTTGGGGGAAGGACACCCAGTACTTC.

This clonotype appeared many times. The chain carries TRBV20-1 and TRBJ2-7; TRBD1 aligns across 7 bases. This CDR3 has 12 amino acids. V lost 6 bases and J lost 4; bases outside the gene matches: 6. CDR1 DFQATT and CDR2 SNEGSKA come from the germline V gene (reference sequence). This CDR3 is CSASATGYEQYF. The CDR3 nucleotides read TGCAGTGCCTCCGCGACAGGGTACGAGCAGTACTTC.

This chain joins TRBV29-1 and TRBJ1-2, with TRBD1 matching over 10 bases. V was clipped by 4 bases and J by 4 bases; unmatched bases: 3. CDR1 and CDR2 (germline): SQVTM, ANQGSEA. The length of the CDR3 is 13 residues. The CDR3 nucleotides read TGCAGCGTTGCCCGGGACAGGGGCTATGGCTACACCTTC. Encoded protein: CSVARDRGYGYTF.

This clonotype has a count of ten or more. J is TRBJ1-5 and V is TRBV19; D unresolved. CDR1 LNHDA and CDR2 SQIVND come from the germline V gene (reference sequence). The CDR3 has 14 residues. V lost 4 bases and J lost 0, with 7 bases in between. CDR3 protein: CASSTKYSNQPQHF. The CDR3 nucleotides read TGTGCCAGTAGTACAAAGTATAGCAATCAGCCCCAGCATTTT.

On this clonotype itself: A much larger clone differs by one base, so this may be a read error. The J gene is TRBJ2-7, the V gene TRBV7-3; the match to TRBD2 covers 9 bases. V lost 4 bases to trimming and J lost 9 bases; unmatched junction nucleotides: 13. Looked up from germline, CDR1 is SGHTA and CDR2 is FQGTGA. This CDR3 is 15 amino acids long. As DNA, the CDR3 is TGTGCCAGCAGCTCCAAAGCTAGCGGGGATCACGGGCAGTACTTC. It yields the protein CASSSKASGDHGQYF.

The chain uses TRBV18 and TRBJ2-3, with D tentatively TRBD2 (6 bases). V lost 3 bases and J 5 bases, leaving 12 bases between the germline ends. Germline CDR1 KGHSH, CDR2 LQKENI. The CDR3 spans 14 residues. CDR3 sequence reads: CASSPPLAEDTQYF. Here the CDR3 DNA reads TGTGCCAGCTCACCGCCACTAGCTGAAGATACGCAGTATTTT.

This clonotype was seen once. CDR3 in amino acids: CASRAPLGYGSEQYF. CDR3 sequence (DNA): TGTGCCAGCAGGGCCCCGCTAGGTTATGGGTCCGAGCAGTACTTC. The chain recombines TRBV25-1 with TRBJ2-7, with D hard to call. The CDR3 is 15 amino acids. Germline loops: CDR1 MGHDK, CDR2 SYGVNS. V lost 6 bases, J lost 6 bases, and 21 bases lay in between.

This clonotype was seen only a few times. This chain joins TRBV18 and TRBJ2-1, with 8 bases fitting TRBD2. Per the germline V gene, CDR1 is KGHSH and CDR2 is LQKENI. The CDR3 spans 15 residues. V shed 3 bases and J 9 bases; nucleotides not matched to a gene: 10. DNA of the CDR3: TGTGCCAGCTCACCTCCGGGACTAGAGTTGGCTGAGCAGTTCTTC. Translation gives CASSPPGLELAEQFF.

The J gene is TRBJ2-5, the V gene TRBV5-1; tentatively, D is TRBD1 (5 bases). The length of the CDR3 is 14 residues. Germline CDR1 reads SGHRS; CDR2 reads YFSETQ. Trimming cost V 0 bases and J 2 bases, with 8 bases left between them. The CDR3 reads CASSLGQTQETQYF. CDR3 coding DNA: TGCGCCAGCAGCTTGGGACAGACTCAAGAGACCCAGTACTTC.

By sample fraction, this clonotype is medium-sized. The chain links TRBV19 to TRBJ1-2, with TRBD1 identical over 8 bases. Per germline, CDR1 LNHDA and CDR2 SQIVND (reference sequence). The CDR3 length is 12 residues. V was clipped by 5 bases and J by 7 bases; unmatched bases: 3. CDR3 in amino acids: CASSPQGAGYTF. CDR3 nucleotides: TGTGCCAGTAGTCCCCAGGGGGCTGGCTACACCTTC.

This clonotype was seen at least ten times. The V and J genes are TRBV11-2 and TRBJ2-7; TRBD1 aligns across 10 bases. The V and J ends lost 5 bases and 2 bases, in that order; junction bases with no gene match: 3. The germline gives CDR1 SGHAT, CDR2 FQNNGV. There are 14 residues in the CDR3. As DNA, the CDR3 is TGTGCCAGCAGCCAGACAGGGGGCACCTACGAGCAGTACTTC. This gives the protein CASSQTGGTYEQYF.

The CDR3 DNA is TGTGCCAGCAGTCACGCGGCAGGGTTCTCCTACGAGCAGTACTTC. This translates into CASSHAAGFSYEQYF. The chain has TRBV6-6 and TRBJ2-7; D is possibly TRBD1 (5 bases). There are 15 residues in the CDR3. The germline CDR1 and CDR2 sequences are MNHNY and SVGAGI (reference sequence). The V end was cut by 5 bases, the J end by 0 bases, with 14 bases between.

This clonotype was found many times. The rearrangement links TRBV19 to TRBJ1-2, with 8 bases identical to TRBD1. The trim removed 2 bases at V and 7 bases at J, leaving 9 bases unmatched. Germline V CDR1 and CDR2: LNHDA, SQIVND (reference sequence). The CDR3 spans 15 residues. For the CDR3, the DNA is TGTGCCAGTAGTATACGAGCCCCAGGGGGCGCTGGCTACACCTTC. Translated: CASSIRAPGGAGYTF.

This clonotype was picked up a small number of times. The conserved phenylalanine or tryptophan is not found at the CDR3 terminus, so this likely reflects a read error. V is TRBV19 and J is TRBJ2-7; 8 bases align to TRBD2. CDR3 size: 16 residues. V was pared by 3 bases and J by 1 base, with 8 bases of the junction left unmatched. Germline assignment: CDR1 LNHDA and CDR2 SQIVND (reference sequence). CDR3 amino acids: CASSISGRAGSYEQYS. The CDR3 DNA sequence: TGTGCCAGTAGTATCTCCGGGAGGGCCGGGTCCTACGAGCAGTACTCC.

On this clonotype itself: This may come from a read error, since a much larger clone is one base off. The rearrangement links TRBV20-1 to TRBJ2-5; TRBD2 might be the D (5 bases). This CDR3 contains 15 residues. The germline V and J ends were trimmed by 3 bases and 5 bases, with 19 bases remaining between them. The germline V gene has CDR1 DFQATT and CDR2 SNEGSKA (reference sequence). CDR3 in DNA: TGCAGTGCTAGCCCCCCTCCGGTTCGAGGGGAGACCCAGTACTTC. Protein sequence: CSASPPPVRGETQYF.

This clonotype was detected a few times. The V and J genes are TRBV5-5 and TRBJ1-2; weak D call: TRBD1 (5 bases). The V gene lost 0 bases and the J gene lost 4 bases, with 10 bases spanning the gap. CDR3 size: 14 residues. Germline V gene lookup returns CDR1 SGHKS and CDR2 YYEKEE (reference sequence). CDR3 bases: TGTGCCAGCAGCTTGGCCGTAAGGGGCTATGGCTACACCTTC. Its translation: CASSLAVRGYGYTF.

Ten or more counts support this clonotype. The chain links TRBV6-1 to TRBJ2-7; unclear D gene. Germline CDR1 is MNHNS and CDR2 is SASEGT. The CDR3 is made up of 14 amino acids. V lost 5 bases and J lost 3, with 14 bases in between. The CDR3 protein is CASSTGDSNYEQYF. The CDR3 DNA reads TGTGCCAGCAGTACCGGAGACTCCAACTACGAGCAGTACTTC.

This chain connects TRBV28 to TRBJ1-2; 8 nucleotides line up with TRBD1. The trim removed 11 bases at V and 2 bases at J, leaving 7 bases unmatched. The CDR3 length is 13 residues. CDR1 MDHEN and CDR2 SYDVKM come from the germline V gene. CDR3 amino acids: CAVQGGGNYGYTF. The CDR3 DNA sequence: TGTGCCGTACAGGGGGGGGGAAACTATGGCTACACCTTC.

The CDR3 nucleotides are TGCGCCAGCAGCTTGGGGGCAGTCCAAGAGACCCAGTACTTC. It yields the protein CASSLGAVQETQYF. The chain couples TRBV5-1 to TRBJ2-5; no clear D gene. Trimming shortened V by 0 bases and J by 1 base, and 7 bases separated the two germline ends. CDR1 is SGHRS and CDR2 is YFSETQ in the germline V gene. The CDR3 length is 14 residues.

This clonotype was seen many times. The V gene is TRBV10-3, the J gene TRBJ1-3; TRBD1 might be the D (5 bases). Trimming pared 7 bases from V and 2 bases from J, leaving 12 bases between. CDR1 and CDR2 (germline): ENHRY, SYGVKD. The CDR3 covers 14 residues. CDR3 sequence reads: CAIKDTVPGNTIYF. DNA for the CDR3: TGTGCCATCAAGGACACTGTACCTGGAAACACCATATATTTT.

Notes on this clonotype: Since a much larger clone is just one base distant, this may be a read error. Since the CDR3 does not end with the conserved phenylalanine or tryptophan, this likely comes from a read error. The chain combines TRBV5-1 with TRBJ2-3; D possibly corresponds to TRBD1 (7 bases). The V gene's germline CDR1 is SGHRS and CDR2 YFSETQ. V was shortened by 4 bases and J by 4 bases, with 16 bases between the two germline ends. The CDR3 spans 15 residues. The CDR3 region is CASSHGQEGSDTQYL. The DNA of the CDR3 is TGCGCCAGCAGCCACGGACAGGAGGGGTCAGATACGCAGTATCTT.

This clonotype was found many times. The gene calls are TRBV20-1 and TRBJ2-7; maybe TRBD1 (6 bases). The CDR3 is 13 amino acids. Per the germline V gene, CDR1 is DFQATT and CDR2 is SNEGSKA (reference sequence). Trimming stripped 4 bases from V and 2 bases from J, with 12 bases between. In nucleotides, the CDR3 is TGCAGTGCTATACAGGGTGTCGCCTACGAGCAGTACTTC. Protein: CSAIQGVAYEQYF.

This clonotype was detected a few times. This chain joins TRBV16 and TRBJ2-1, with D possibly matching TRBD2 (6 bases). Trimming pared 1 base from V and 6 bases from J, leaving 10 bases between. Germline V gene sequence: CDR1 KGHSY, CDR2 FQNENV. The CDR3 consists of 14 residues. CDR3 protein: CASSQFGGGNEQFF. The CDR3 nucleotides read TGTGCCAGCAGCCAATTTGGGGGAGGCAATGAGCAGTTCTTC.

Many counts were recorded for this clonotype. The chain links TRBV7-2 to TRBJ2-7, with TRBD2 identical over 9 bases. Per the germline V gene, CDR1 is SGHTA and CDR2 is FQGNSA. V lost 3 bases to trimming and J lost 6 bases; unmatched junction nucleotides: 6. The CDR3 length is 14 residues. DNA of the CDR3: TGTGCCAGCAGCTTTAGCGGGAGTAGAGGCGAGCAGTACTTC. The encoded protein is CASSFSGSRGEQYF.

Worth noting for this clonotype: A much larger clonotype is one base distant, so this may be a read error. This rearrangement joins TRBV20-1 to TRBJ2-1; 7 bases fit TRBD1. CDR1 is DFQATT, CDR2 SNEGSKA, per germline (reference sequence). Losses at the gene ends were 0 bases for V and 9 bases for J; bases not matched to a gene: 11. This CDR3 spans 15 amino acids. The CDR3 spells CSARDIATGPSEQFF. The CDR3 DNA is TGCAGTGCTAGAGATATCGCGACAGGGCCCAGTGAGCAGTTCTTC.

A word on this clonotype: Being one base from a much bigger clone, this may be a read error. V usage is TRBV2 and J usage is TRBJ1-6; maybe TRBD1 (5 bases). This CDR3 comprises 17 residues. Germline V gene sequence: CDR1 SNHLY, CDR2 FYNNEI. Here the CDR3 DNA reads TGCGCCAGCAGCCAAGGCCCCCCAGGGTACATAGATTCACCCCTCCACTTT. This codes for CASSQGPPGYIDSPLHF.